What follows are 22 T cell receptor beta chains derived from one specimen sequenced in a study of T-cell reconstitution after alpha-beta-depleted transplantation in children. A TCRbeta library incorporating unique molecular identifiers was prepared. TCRdb independently ran MiXCR on the PCR reads; one entry per CDR3 protein. The data hold hundreds of thousands of distinct CDR3 sequences, with 15% to 20% observed a single time. Sequenced material: PBMCs, mostly from graft donor cells, taken 360 days after TCRalphabeta/CD19-depleted stem cell transplant. The receptors derive from a boy under three years old who had a stem cell transplant for Wiskott-Aldrich syndrome, so the T cells may come from the graft donor.

CDR3 nucleotide sequence: TGCAGTGCGGAGACCGGGACAGACTACTACGAGCAGTACTTC. Protein product: CSAETGTDYYEQYF. This chain links TRBV20-1 with TRBJ2-7, with 7 positions matching TRBD1. The CDR3 contains 14 residues. V shed 6 bases and J 3 bases; nucleotides not matched to a gene: 11. Germline CDR1 DFQATT, CDR2 SNEGSKA (reference sequence).

The chain links TRBV20-1 to TRBJ1-2, with D possibly matching TRBD1 (5 bases). Trimming cost V 2 bases and J 6 bases, with 22 bases left between them. The CDR3 extends over 16 amino acids. Germline V CDR1 and CDR2: DFQATT, SNEGSKA (reference sequence). In nucleotides, the CDR3 is TGCAGTGCTAGACACCCACCTCAGGGACGTATCGATGGCTACACCTTC. It is translated as CSARHPPQGRIDGYTF.

This clonotype was recorded a few times. This chain joins TRBV5-1 and TRBJ2-3, with a weak D call TRBD2 (6 bases). The V and J ends lost 0 bases and 6 bases respectively, with 11 bases between them. Germline V gene sequence: CDR1 SGHRS, CDR2 YFSETQ. CDR3 length: 14 residues. The CDR3 DNA sequence: TGCGCCAGCAGCTTGGCCCCTAGCGCCGATACGCAGTATTTT. Its protein product is CASSLAPSADTQYF. Together with reference TRBV5-1 and TRBJ2-3, the CDR3 gives the full variable domain: KAGVTQTPRYLIKTRGQQVTLSCSPISGHRSVSWYQQTPGQGLQFLFEYFSETQRNKGNFPGRFSGRQFSNSRSEMNVSTLELGDSALYLCASSLAPSADTQYFGPGTRLTVL.

This chain connects TRBV20-1 to TRBJ2-1, with D maybe TRBD1 (7 bases). The CDR3 sequence is 15 residues long. Trimming removed 3 bases at V and 4 bases at J, with 16 bases between. The germline V gene has CDR1 DFQATT and CDR2 SNEGSKA (reference sequence). The CDR3 reads CSARVGTAGYNEQFF. The DNA of the CDR3 is TGCAGTGCTAGGGTAGGGACAGCGGGTTACAATGAGCAGTTCTTC.

The table lists this clonotype with a few counts. The chain recombines TRBV11-2 with TRBJ2-7, with D perhaps TRBD1 (6 bases). Trimming shortened V by 3 bases and J by 2 bases, and 8 bases separated the two germline ends. The CDR3 has 13 residues. From germline, CDR1 is SGHAT and CDR2 FQNNGV. Here the CDR3 reads CASSFGQTYEQYF. CDR3 coding DNA: TGTGCCAGCAGCTTCGGACAGACCTACGAGCAGTACTTC.

In its sample, this clonotype was seen a few times. The chain recombines TRBV7-9 with TRBJ1-1; no clear D gene. Per germline, CDR1 SEHNR and CDR2 FQNEAQ (reference sequence). This CDR3 is built from 14 residues. V was cut by 4 bases and J by 4 bases, with 13 bases left in between. In DNA, the CDR3 is TGTGCCAGCAGCTCCCTTGGGCGAGGCACTGAAGCTTTCTTT. Encoded protein: CASSSLGRGTEAFF.

The chain couples TRBV7-9 to TRBJ2-3, with D hard to call. The germline V gene has CDR1 SEHNR and CDR2 FQNEAQ (reference sequence). Trimming pared 3 bases from V and 0 bases from J, leaving 16 bases between. The CDR3 is made up of 17 amino acids. CDR3 sequence reads: CASSLKVWTASTDTQYF. The DNA for the CDR3 is TGTGCCAGCAGCTTGAAGGTGTGGACCGCTAGCACAGATACGCAGTATTTT.

CDR3 region: CASSAGGSGYTF. Here the CDR3 DNA reads TGTGCCAGCAGTGCAGGGGGAAGTGGCTACACCTTC. The gene calls are TRBV2 and TRBJ1-2, with 7 bases matching TRBD1. This CDR3 has 12 amino acids. V was clipped by 4 bases and J by 7 bases; unmatched bases: 3. The germline V gene has CDR1 SNHLY and CDR2 FYNNEI.

This clonotype occurred once. The V and J genes are TRBV4-3 and TRBJ2-7; 9 positions match TRBD2. The germline V gene has CDR1 LGHNA and CDR2 YSLEER. The CDR3 length is 15 residues. J lost 7 bases, V lost 2 bases, and 9 bases had no gene match. The CDR3 DNA sequence: TGCGCCAGCAGCCAAACGGGGCGGGAGGGAAGGGAGCAGTACTTC. Its protein product is CASSQTGREGREQYF.

This clonotype was counted only a few times. V gene TRBV20-1 combines with J gene TRBJ2-3; D perhaps matches TRBD2 (6 bases). The CDR3 is made up of 12 amino acids. Germline loops: CDR1 DFQATT, CDR2 SNEGSKA (reference sequence). The ends were cut back, 0 bases at V and 10 bases at J, with 11 bases in the middle. CDR3 nucleotides: TGCAGTGCTAGAGATCAGACTAGTGCGCAGTATTTT. As protein: CSARDQTSAQYF.

This clonotype was observed a few times. The V and J genes are TRBV6-5 and TRBJ1-5; the D is unclear. Deletions cut 4 bases from V and 2 bases from J, with 9 bases between. CDR3 length: 14 amino acids. CDR1 MNHEY and CDR2 SVGAGI come from the germline V gene. The CDR3 region has the DNA TGTGCCAGCAGTTTCAGGAGTGGCAATCAGCCCCAGCATTTT. Encoded protein: CASSFRSGNQPQHF.

This clonotype was seen only a few times. The chain carries TRBV2 and TRBJ2-7; maybe TRBD1 (5 bases). Trimming pared 5 bases from V and 3 bases from J, leaving 14 bases between. Per the germline V gene, CDR1 is SNHLY and CDR2 is FYNNEI. The CDR3 is 14 amino acids. In DNA form, the CDR3 reads TGTGCCAGCAGTCCAGGGCGACCGCTCTACGAGCAGTACTTC. Translating it yields CASSPGRPLYEQYF.

This clonotype showed up many times. The J gene is TRBJ2-5, the V gene TRBV5-1, with TRBD2 as a possible D gene (6 bases). The CDR3 consists of 14 residues. V shed 0 bases and J shed 2 bases, with 8 bases lying between them. Germline V CDR1 and CDR2: SGHRS, YFSETQ. The CDR3: CASSLVAVQETQYF. The CDR3 DNA reads as TGCGCCAGCAGCTTGGTAGCGGTTCAAGAGACCCAGTACTTC. The variable domain in full, completed from reference TRBV5-1 and TRBJ2-5, reads KAGVTQTPRYLIKTRGQQVTLSCSPISGHRSVSWYQQTPGQGLQFLFEYFSETQRNKGNFPGRFSGRQFSNSRSEMNVSTLELGDSALYLCASSLVAVQETQYFGPGTRLLVL.

In its sample, this clonotype was seen a few times. V gene TRBV12-5 combines with J gene TRBJ2-1; unclear D gene. Germline V gene lookup returns CDR1 LGHNT and CDR2 FRNRAP. The germline V and J ends were trimmed by 7 bases and 6 bases, with 13 bases remaining between them. This CDR3 has 13 amino acids. CDR3 DNA: TGTGCTAGTGACAAAGACTCATCCAATGAGCAGTTCTTC. Protein: CASDKDSSNEQFF. The full variable domain, rest sourced from reference TRBV12-5 and TRBJ2-1, is DARVTQTPRHKVTEMGQEVTMRCQPILGHNTVFWYRQTMMQGLELLAYFRNRAPLDDSGMPKDRFSAEMPDATLATLKIQPSEPRDSAVYFCASDKDSSNEQFFGPGTRLTVL.

In the case of this clonotype: A read error may account for a junction end that differs from germline. This chain uses TRBV5-1 with TRBJ1-2; D may be TRBD1 (5 bases). From germline, CDR1 is SGHRS and CDR2 YFSETQ. The CDR3 runs 17 residues. CDR3 bases: TGCGCCAGCAGCCCCGACGCTGACAGCACAAGAAACTTTGGCTACACCTTC. Its protein product is CASSPDADSTRNFGYTF.

The V gene is TRBV12-3 or TRBV12-4, the J gene TRBJ2-1; 7 positions agree with TRBD1. This CDR3 is built from 14 residues. Trimming removed 3 bases from V and 5 bases from J; junction bases left unmatched: 4. CDR3 DNA: TGTGCCAGCAGTTTCCTGACAGGGAACAATGAGCAGTTCTTC. Its protein is CASSFLTGNNEQFF.

This chain connects TRBV29-1 to TRBJ2-7; 8 bases are shared with TRBD2. Per the germline V gene, CDR1 is SQVTM and CDR2 is ANQGSEA. This CDR3 region has 15 residues. V was clipped by 4 bases and J by 2 bases; unmatched bases: 10. The CDR3 DNA is TGCAGCGTTGGGGCCCCGGGAGGGGGGGCCTACGAGCAGTACTTC. It translates to CSVGAPGGGAYEQYF.

This clonotype was counted between two and nine times. The chain carries TRBV21-1 and TRBJ2-7; the table calls TRBD1, which could not be checked here. TRBV21-1 is an annotated pseudogene. This CDR3 is built from 14 residues. In DNA, the CDR3 is TGTGCCAGCAGCTGCCCCGGTGGGACCTACGAGCAGTACTTC. Translated: CASSCPGGTYEQYF.

J is TRBJ2-4 and V is TRBV2; the match to TRBD2 covers 7 bases. Germline V lookup: CDR1 SNHLY, CDR2 FYNNEI. The CDR3 has 16 amino acids. Trimming at V came to 3 bases and at J to 1 base, leaving 6 bases not matched to a gene. The CDR3 nucleotides are TGTGCCAGCAGTGACAAGGGAGGGGAGGCCAAAAACATTCAGTACTTC. Translating it yields CASSDKGGEAKNIQYF.

The J gene is TRBJ2-2, the V gene TRBV12-3 or TRBV12-4; weak D call: TRBD2 (5 bases). V lost 3 bases and J lost 0, with 14 bases in between. This CDR3 has 17 amino acids. For the CDR3, the DNA is TGTGCCAGCAGTTTGGTACTAGATCGGGCGAACACCGGGGAGCTGTTTTTT. Its protein product is CASSLVLDRANTGELFF.

The CDR3 nucleotides read TGTGCCACCAGTGATTCCAGGGAATCCTACAATGAGCAGTTCTTC. Its protein is CATSDSRESYNEQFF. V usage is TRBV24-1 and J usage is TRBJ2-1, with D perhaps TRBD1 (5 bases). CDR3 length equals 15 residues. CDR1 and CDR2 from the germline V gene are KGHDR and SFDVKD. Trimming took off 2 bases at V and 1 base at J, with 8 bases between the two ends.

The rearrangement links TRBV5-6 to TRBJ1-5; TRBD1 agrees at 7 bases. The CDR3 runs to 13 residues. The junction had 4 bases not matched to a gene; V was cut back by 4 bases and J by 6 bases. In germline, CDR1 is SGHDT, CDR2 YYEEEE. The CDR3 spells CASSPGGTQPQHF. CDR3 DNA: TGTGCCAGCAGCCCAGGGGGGACTCAGCCCCAGCATTTT.